Listed below are T cell receptor beta chains from one sample, sequenced in a study of early T cells in non-severe SARS-CoV-2 infection. TCRdb independently ran MiXCR on the 5' RACE reads; one entry per CDR3 protein. The top ten clones hold roughly 6% of a sample with tens of thousands of distinct CDR3 sequences, about 15% of them seen once. The sample consisted of whole blood. The receptors shown here come from an adult who was a healthcare worker with PCR-confirmed SARS-CoV-2 infection or an uninfected control (not recorded which). Both conserved end residues are part of each CDR3. A D gene is named only where the DNA matches it firmly. Not every row has a clone size; where given, it reads once, few, many or a size class.

>TRBJ1-1|few|TRBV7-9|-
TGTGCCAGCAGCACCTACCGGACGAACACTGAAGCTTTCTTT
CASSTYRTNTEAFF
>TRBJ2-1|-|TRBV7-2|TRBD2
TGTGCCAGCACCTGGGGTAGCGGGGGGCGCAATGAGCAGTTCTTC
CASTWGSGGRNEQFF
>TRBJ2-7|few|TRBV4-3|TRBD1
TGCGCCAGCAGCCAAGCACCGGGACAGGGGGCCAACGAGCAGTACTTC
CASSQAPGQGANEQYF
>TRBJ2-7|-|TRBV10-2|-
TGCGCCAGCAGTGCCGGGGGTGGCGAGCAGTACTTC
CASSAGGGEQYF
>TRBJ1-6|-|TRBV7-9|TRBD1
TGTGCCAGCAGCTCCAAGACAGGGAAGGGACTAAGCTCCTATAATTCACCCCTCCACTTT
CASSSKTGKGLSSYNSPLHF
>TRBJ1-2|-|TRBV6-1|TRBD1
TGTGCCAGCAGGGGACAGGGAGAAGTCCATGGCTACACCTTC
CASRGQGEVHGYTF
>TRBJ1-5|few|TRBV18|-
TGTGCCAGCTCACCACAGTCTGGGGGGGGAGGCCAGCCCCAGCATTTT
CASSPQSGGGGQPQHF
>TRBJ1-4|few|TRBV5-4|-
TGTGCCAGCAGCTTGGACAGGGACGAGGAAAAACTGTTTTTT
CASSLDRDEEKLFF
>TRBJ1-4|few|TRBV3-1|TRBD1
TGTGCCAGCAGCCGAAGAACCGGGACAGGTTTGGAAAAACTGTTTTTT
CASSRRTGTGLEKLFF
>TRBJ2-2|few|TRBV24-1|-
TGTGCCACCATGGGGGCCGGCACCGGGGAGCTGTTTTTT
CATMGAGTGELFF
>TRBJ2-3|-|TRBV20-1|TRBD2
TGCAGTGCTAACCCCCGACTACAAGCGGGGGGGCTCGGGTTT
CSANPRLQAGGLGF
>TRBJ2-7|-|TRBV28|TRBD2
TGTGCCAGCAGTTTACCGGGGGGAACCTACGAGCAGTACTTC
CASSLPGGTYEQYF
>TRBJ2-1|-|TRBV7-9|TRBD1
TGTGCCAGCAGCCAACGACAGGGGAAGCAGTTCTTC
CASSQRQGKQFF
>TRBJ1-2|-|TRBV7-9|-
TGTGCCAGCAGCCTAGGACAGTTGTTTGGCTACACCTTC
CASSLGQLFGYTF
>TRBJ2-1|many|TRBV2|TRBD2
TGTGCCAGCAAGGTTGGACTAGGAGGGGTCTACAATGAGCAGTTCTTC
CASKVGLGGVYNEQFF
>TRBJ1-3|few|TRBV21-1|-
TGTGCCAGCAGCCCCTGTAAGGACAGTTCTGTAAACACCATATATTTT
CASSPCKDSSVNTIYF
>TRBJ2-3|-|TRBV29-1|-
TGCAGCGTTGCAGCGGAGGGTACAGATACGCAGTATTTT
CSVAAEGTDTQYF
>TRBJ2-2|-|TRBV7-3|-
TGTGCCAGCAGCTTAACGTTATCTCCGTACGGGGAGCTGTTTTTT
CASSLTLSPYGELFF
>TRBJ2-5|few|TRBV7-6|-
TGTGCCAGCAGCTTAGCCCCTCAACAGGAGATGCAAGAGACCCAGTACTTC
CASSLAPQQEMQETQYF
>TRBJ2-3|-|TRBV20-1|-
TGCAGTGCTAGAGGCCGGGAGCAACGAGGTACGCAGTATTTT
CSARGREQRGTQYF
>TRBJ2-3|many|TRBV7-8|-
TGTGCCAGCAGCTTCAACGGGGGTAGCCCAGATACGCAGTATTTT
CASSFNGGSPDTQYF
>TRBJ1-1|many|TRBV28|TRBD1
TGTGCCAGCAGCCGACAGGGGGAGAGCACTGAAGCTTTCTTT
CASSRQGESTEAFF
>TRBJ2-1|-|TRBV19|-
TGTGCCAGTAATCTAAACGGGGGGCCGAACAATGAGCAGTTCTTC
CASNLNGGPNNEQFF
>TRBJ2-5|few|TRBV3-1|-
TGTGCCAGCAGCCAAGACAGTGGTTTAAGGGCCCAGTACTTC
CASSQDSGLRAQYF
>TRBJ1-1|-|TRBV7-8|TRBD1
TGTGCCAGCAGCCCTTTTAAGTGGGACAGGGTAAGTGGCACTGAAGCTTTCTTT
CASSPFKWDRVSGTEAFF
>TRBJ2-5|many|TRBV25-1|-
TGTGCCAGCAGTGACCCTGTGGACAGAAAAGAGACCCAGTACTTC
CASSDPVDRKETQYF
>TRBJ2-3|-|TRBV7-6|-
TGTGCCAGCAGCTTAGCGCTAAGGGGGTTCACAGATACGCAGTATTTT
CASSLALRGFTDTQYF
>TRBJ2-7|few|TRBV4-2|TRBD2
TGTGCCAGCAGCCAAGGGGAGGGAAGCGAGCAGTACTTC
CASSQGEGSEQYF